These 3 T cell receptor beta chains originate from one sample sequenced in a study of CD4 T cells in relation to SARS-CoV-2 and coronaviruses (dated by TCRdb to the early 2020s). CD4+ T cells from unexposed donors were collected before the COVID-19 pandemic (2011-2018). After approximately eleven days of culture, CD4+ T cells were isolated with the EasySep CD4+ T cell isolation kit. The library came from the immunoSEQ multiplex PCR assay. The immuneACCESS repertoire file appears here via TCRdb, limited to in-frame rearrangements. These files lack a portion of the clones; in checked studies, under half of the deficit traces to unresolved V genes, and the cause of the others is not known. This sample comprises roughly 30,000 clones, less than 85% of them detected only once. The ten largest clones represent roughly 15% of the sample. No antigen is known for these receptors. The source material was CD4+ T cells from PBMCs, cultured in vitro. These receptors were obtained from a human donor in good health.

The gene calls are TRBV28 and TRBJ2-3; 13 bases map to TRBD2. Germline loops: CDR1 MDHEN, CDR2 SYDVKM. The trim removed 3 bases at V and 2 bases at J, leaving 5 bases unmatched. This CDR3 spans 17 amino acids. The CDR3 loop reads CASSLIGLAGDTDTQYF. The CDR3 coding sequence is TGTGCCAGCAGTTTGATTGGACTAGCGGGAGACACAGATACGCAGTATTTT.

This rearrangement joins TRBV12-3 or TRBV12-4 to TRBJ1-2, with unresolved D. Between the trimmed V and J ends, which lost 6 bases and 7 bases, there was a span of 12 bases. The CDR3 spans 12 residues. The CDR3 here is CASSLSPAGYTF. CDR3 in DNA: TGTGCCAGCAGCCTAAGCCCGGCTGGCTACACCTTC.

The chain has TRBV7-2 and TRBJ1-6, with a tentative D call TRBD1 (6 bases). The CDR3 spans 14 residues. Trimming cost V 5 bases and J 12 bases, with 17 bases left between them. The V gene's germline CDR1 is SGHTA and CDR2 FQGNSA. CDR3: CASSTGGLRGPLHF. CDR3 in DNA: TGTGCCAGCAGCACGGGGGGGCTGAGGGGACCCCTCCACTTT.